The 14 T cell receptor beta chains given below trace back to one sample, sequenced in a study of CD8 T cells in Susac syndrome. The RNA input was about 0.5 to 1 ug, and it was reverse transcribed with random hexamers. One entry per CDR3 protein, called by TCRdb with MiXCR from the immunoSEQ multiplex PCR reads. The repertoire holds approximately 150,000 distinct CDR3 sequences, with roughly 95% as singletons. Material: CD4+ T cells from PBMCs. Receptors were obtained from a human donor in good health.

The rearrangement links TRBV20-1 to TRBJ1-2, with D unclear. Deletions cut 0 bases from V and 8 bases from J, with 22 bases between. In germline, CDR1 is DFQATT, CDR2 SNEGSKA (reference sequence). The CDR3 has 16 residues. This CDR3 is CSARDRLGRPEQGYTF. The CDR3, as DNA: TGCAGTGCTAGAGATCGGCTGGGCCGACCCGAGCAGGGCTACACCTTC.

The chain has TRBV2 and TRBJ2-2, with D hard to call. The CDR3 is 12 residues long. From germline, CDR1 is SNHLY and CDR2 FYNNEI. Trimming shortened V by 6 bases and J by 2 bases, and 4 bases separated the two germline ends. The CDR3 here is CASSKNTGELFF. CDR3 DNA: TGTGCCAGCAGCAAAAACACCGGGGAGCTGTTTTTT.

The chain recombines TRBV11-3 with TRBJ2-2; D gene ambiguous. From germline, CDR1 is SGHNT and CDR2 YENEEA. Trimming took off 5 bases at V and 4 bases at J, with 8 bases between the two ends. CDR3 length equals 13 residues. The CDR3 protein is CASSSRITGELFF. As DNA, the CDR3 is TGTGCCAGCAGCAGCAGGATCACCGGGGAGCTGTTTTTT.

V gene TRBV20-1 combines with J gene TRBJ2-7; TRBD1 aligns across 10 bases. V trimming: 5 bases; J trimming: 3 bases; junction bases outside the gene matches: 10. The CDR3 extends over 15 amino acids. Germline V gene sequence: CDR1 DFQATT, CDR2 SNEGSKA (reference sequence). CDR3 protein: CSAVAGQGGYYEQYF. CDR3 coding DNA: TGCAGTGCTGTTGCCGGACAGGGGGGTTACTACGAGCAGTACTTC.

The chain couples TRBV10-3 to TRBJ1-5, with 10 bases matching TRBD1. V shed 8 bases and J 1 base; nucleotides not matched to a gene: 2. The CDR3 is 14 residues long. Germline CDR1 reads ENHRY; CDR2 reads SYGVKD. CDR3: CAIGQGDSNQPQHF. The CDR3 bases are TGTGCCATCGGACAGGGGGACAGCAATCAGCCCCAGCATTTT.

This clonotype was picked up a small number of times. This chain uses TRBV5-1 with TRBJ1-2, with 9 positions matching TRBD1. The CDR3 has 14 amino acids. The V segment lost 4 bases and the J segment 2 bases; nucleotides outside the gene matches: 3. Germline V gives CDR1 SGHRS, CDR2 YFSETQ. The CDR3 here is CASSRGTGNYGYTF. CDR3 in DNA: TGCGCCAGCAGCCGTGGGACAGGGAACTATGGCTACACCTTC.

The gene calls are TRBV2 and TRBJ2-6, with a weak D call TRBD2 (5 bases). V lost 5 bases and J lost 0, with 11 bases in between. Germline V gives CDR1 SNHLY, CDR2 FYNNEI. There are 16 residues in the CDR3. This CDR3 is CASSLYEGSGANVLTF. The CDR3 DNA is TGTGCCAGCAGTCTGTATGAGGGCTCTGGGGCCAACGTCCTGACTTTC.

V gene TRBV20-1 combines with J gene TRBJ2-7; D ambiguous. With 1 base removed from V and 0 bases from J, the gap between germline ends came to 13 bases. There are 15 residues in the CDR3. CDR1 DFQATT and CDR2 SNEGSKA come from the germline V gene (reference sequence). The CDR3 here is CSARARPGLSYEQYF. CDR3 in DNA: TGCAGTGCTAGAGCCCGCCCAGGTCTCTCCTACGAGCAGTACTTC.

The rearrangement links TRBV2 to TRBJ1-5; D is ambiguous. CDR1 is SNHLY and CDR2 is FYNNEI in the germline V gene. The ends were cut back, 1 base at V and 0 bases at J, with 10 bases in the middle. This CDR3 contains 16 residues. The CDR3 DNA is TGTGCCAGCAGTGAAGGCGGCAGCTTTAGCAATCAGCCCCAGCATTTT. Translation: CASSEGGSFSNQPQHF.

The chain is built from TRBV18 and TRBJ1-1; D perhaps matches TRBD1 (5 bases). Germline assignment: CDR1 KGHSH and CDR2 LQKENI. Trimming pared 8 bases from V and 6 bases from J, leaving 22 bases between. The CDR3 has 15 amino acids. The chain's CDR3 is CASPPPQGRVAEAFF. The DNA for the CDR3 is TGTGCCAGCCCGCCCCCTCAGGGCAGGGTGGCTGAAGCTTTCTTT.

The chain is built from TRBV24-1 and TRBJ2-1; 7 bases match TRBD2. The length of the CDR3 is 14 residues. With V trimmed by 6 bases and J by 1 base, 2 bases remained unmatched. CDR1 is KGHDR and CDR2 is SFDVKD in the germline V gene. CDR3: CATSSGGSYNEQFF. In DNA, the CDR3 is TGTGCCACCAGTTCCGGGGGGTCCTACAATGAGCAGTTCTTC.

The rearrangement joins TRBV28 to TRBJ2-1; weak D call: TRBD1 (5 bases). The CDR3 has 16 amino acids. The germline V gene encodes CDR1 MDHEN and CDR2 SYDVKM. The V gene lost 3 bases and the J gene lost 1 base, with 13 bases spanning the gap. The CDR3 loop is CASSLQGMGSYNEQFF. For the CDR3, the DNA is TGTGCCAGCAGTTTGCAGGGTATGGGGTCCTACAATGAGCAGTTCTTC.

The CDR3 DNA is TGTGCCAGCAGCGTAGGACTAGCCACCTACAATGAGCAGTTCTTC. Translating it yields CASSVGLATYNEQFF. The rearrangement uses TRBV9 and TRBJ2-1, with TRBD2 matching 7 bases. The CDR3 runs 15 residues. Trimming took 0 bases from V and 2 from J; bases not matched to a gene: 2. Germline V CDR1 and CDR2: SGDLS, YYNGEE.

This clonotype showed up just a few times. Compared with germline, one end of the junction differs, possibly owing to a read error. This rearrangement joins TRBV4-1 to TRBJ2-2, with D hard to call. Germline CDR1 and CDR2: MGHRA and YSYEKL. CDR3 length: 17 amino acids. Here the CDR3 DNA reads TGCGCCAGTAGCCAAGACCCCCCAACCGCGAACACCGGGGAGCTGTTTTTT. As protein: CASSQDPPTANTGELFF.